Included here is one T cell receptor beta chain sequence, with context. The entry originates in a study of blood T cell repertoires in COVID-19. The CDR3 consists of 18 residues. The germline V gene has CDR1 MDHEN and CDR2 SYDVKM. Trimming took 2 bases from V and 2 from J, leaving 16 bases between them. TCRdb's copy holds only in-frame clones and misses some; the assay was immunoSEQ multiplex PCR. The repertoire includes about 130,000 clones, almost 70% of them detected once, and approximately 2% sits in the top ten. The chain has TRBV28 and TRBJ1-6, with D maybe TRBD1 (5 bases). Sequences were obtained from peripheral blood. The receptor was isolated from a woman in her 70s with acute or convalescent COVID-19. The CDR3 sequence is CASSLAGIGGAYNSPLHF. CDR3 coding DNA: TGTGCCAGCAGTTTAGCGGGGATCGGAGGGGCCTATAATTCACCCCTCCACTTT. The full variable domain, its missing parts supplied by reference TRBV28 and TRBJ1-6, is DVKVTQSSRYLVKRTGEKVFLECVQDMDHENMFWYRQDPGLGLRLIYFSYDVKMKEKGDIPEGYSVSREKKERFSLILESASTNQTSMYLCASSLAGIGGAYNSPLHFGNGTRLTVT.